The present entry profiles one T cell receptor beta chain with its context. Reverse transcription used about 0.45 to 1 ug RNA and random hexamers. TCRdb re-called the immunoSEQ multiplex PCR reads with MiXCR, one entry per CDR3 protein. This sample has tens of thousands of distinct CDR3 sequences; 85% to 95% occur once, and the top ten carry over 0.5%. There are 13 residues in the CDR3. Germline CDR1 and CDR2: SGHRS and YFSETQ. V lost 4 bases and J lost 4, with 11 bases in between. This sample was taken from a study of CD8 T cells in Susac syndrome. Material for sequencing was CD4+ T cells from PBMCs. The chain has TRBV5-1 and TRBJ1-2, with D possibly matching TRBD1 (5 bases). This clonotype originated in a human donor with Susac syndrome. The CDR3 DNA follows: TGCGCCAGCAGCCAAGGGACCTTCTATGGCTACACCTTC. Translating it yields CASSQGTFYGYTF.